Given below is one TCR beta chain in context. This sample stems from a study of T cells in Graves' hyperthyroidism and ophthalmopathy. RNA transcripts yielded amplified TCR beta CDR3 regions. First-round RT-PCR with HTBI primers amplified the TCR CDR3 region. Each CDR3 protein is one row after TCRdb ran MiXCR on the multiplex PCR reads. Among around 350,000 distinct CDR3 sequences listed, about a fifth were seen once. V lost 4 bases, J lost 7 bases, and 17 bases lay in between. CDR1 is SGDLS, CDR2 YYNGEE, per germline. This CDR3 is built from 15 residues. Input material: blood. This TCR was recovered from a woman between 18 and 29 years old with Graves' hyperthyroidism. The J gene is TRBJ2-2, the V gene TRBV9; perhaps TRBD2 as D (5 bases). The CDR3 sequence: CASSHGWESYGELFF. In DNA form, the CDR3 reads TGTGCCAGCAGCCACGGTTGGGAGTCGTACGGGGAGCTGTTTTTT.